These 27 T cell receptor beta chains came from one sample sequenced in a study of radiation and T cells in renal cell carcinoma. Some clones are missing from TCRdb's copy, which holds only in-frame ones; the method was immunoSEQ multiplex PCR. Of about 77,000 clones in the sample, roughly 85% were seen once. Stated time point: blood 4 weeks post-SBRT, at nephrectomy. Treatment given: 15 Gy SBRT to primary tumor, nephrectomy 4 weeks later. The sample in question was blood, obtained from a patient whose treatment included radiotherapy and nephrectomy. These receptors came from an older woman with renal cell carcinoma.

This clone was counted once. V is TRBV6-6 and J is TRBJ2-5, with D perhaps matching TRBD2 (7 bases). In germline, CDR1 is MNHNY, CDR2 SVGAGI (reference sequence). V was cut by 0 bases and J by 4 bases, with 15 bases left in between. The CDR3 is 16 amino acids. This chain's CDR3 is CASSYSSGGLSETQYF. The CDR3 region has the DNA TGTGCCAGCAGTTACTCGTCCGGGGGGCTTTCAGAGACCCAGTACTTC.

The CDR3 sequence: CASRGLGETQYF. The CDR3 bases are TGTGCCAGCAGAGGGTTGGGGGAGACCCAGTACTTC. The chain is built from TRBV6-6 and TRBJ2-5; D is unclear. The germline V gene has CDR1 MNHNY and CDR2 SVGAGI (reference sequence). The CDR3 has 12 residues. Trimming removed 6 bases at V and 5 bases at J, with 10 bases between.

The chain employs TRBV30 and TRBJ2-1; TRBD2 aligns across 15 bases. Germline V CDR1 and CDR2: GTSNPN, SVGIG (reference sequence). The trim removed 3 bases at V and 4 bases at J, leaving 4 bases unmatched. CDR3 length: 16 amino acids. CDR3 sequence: CAWSRGTSGRYNEQFF. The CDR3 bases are TGTGCCTGGAGCCGCGGGACTAGCGGGAGGTACAATGAGCAGTTCTTC.

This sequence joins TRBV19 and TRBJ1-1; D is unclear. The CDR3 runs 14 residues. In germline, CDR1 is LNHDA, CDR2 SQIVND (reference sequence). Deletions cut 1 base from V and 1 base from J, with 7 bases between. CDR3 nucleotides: TGTGCCAGTAGTATAGCTCACCAGAACACTGAAGCTTTCTTT. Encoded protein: CASSIAHQNTEAFF.

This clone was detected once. DNA of the CDR3: TGTGCCAGCAGAATCCTAGCGGGGGCCTACAATGAGCAGTTCTTC. Protein: CASRILAGAYNEQFF. The chain carries TRBV2 and TRBJ2-1, with 10 bases matching TRBD2. The V and J ends lost 6 bases and 2 bases, in that order; junction bases with no gene match: 4. Germline CDR1 and CDR2: SNHLY and FYNNEI. This CDR3 has 15 amino acids.

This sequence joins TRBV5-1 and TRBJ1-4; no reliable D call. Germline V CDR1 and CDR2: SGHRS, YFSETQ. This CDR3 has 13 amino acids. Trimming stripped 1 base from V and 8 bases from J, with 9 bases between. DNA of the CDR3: TGCGCCAGCAGCTTGTTGGGTGGGGAAAAACTGTTTTTT. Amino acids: CASSLLGGEKLFF.

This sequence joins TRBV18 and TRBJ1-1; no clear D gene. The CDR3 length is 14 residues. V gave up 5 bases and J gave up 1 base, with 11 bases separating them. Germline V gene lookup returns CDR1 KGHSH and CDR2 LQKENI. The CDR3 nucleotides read TGTGCCAGCTCAGCGACTTGGGGGAACACTGAAGCTTTCTTT. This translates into CASSATWGNTEAFF.

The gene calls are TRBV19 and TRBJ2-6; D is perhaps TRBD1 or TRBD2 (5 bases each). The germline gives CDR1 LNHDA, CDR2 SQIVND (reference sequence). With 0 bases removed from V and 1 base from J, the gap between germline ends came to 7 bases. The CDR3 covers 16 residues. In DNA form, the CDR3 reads TGTGCCAGTAGTATAGATGGGGGTTCTGGGGCCAACGTCCTGACTTTC. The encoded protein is CASSIDGGSGANVLTF.

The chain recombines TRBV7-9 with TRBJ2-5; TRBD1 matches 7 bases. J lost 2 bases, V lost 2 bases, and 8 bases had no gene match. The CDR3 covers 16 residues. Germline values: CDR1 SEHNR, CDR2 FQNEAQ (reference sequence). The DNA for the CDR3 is TGTGCCAGCAGCTTACCCCCGGGACAGAATCAAGAGACCCAGTACTTC. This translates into CASSLPPGQNQETQYF.

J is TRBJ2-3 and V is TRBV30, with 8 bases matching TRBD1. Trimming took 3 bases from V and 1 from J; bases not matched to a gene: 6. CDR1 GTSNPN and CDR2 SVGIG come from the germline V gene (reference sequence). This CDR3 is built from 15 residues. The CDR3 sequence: CAWSGKTGGTDTQYF. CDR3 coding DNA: TGTGCCTGGAGCGGTAAGACAGGGGGCACAGATACGCAGTATTTT.

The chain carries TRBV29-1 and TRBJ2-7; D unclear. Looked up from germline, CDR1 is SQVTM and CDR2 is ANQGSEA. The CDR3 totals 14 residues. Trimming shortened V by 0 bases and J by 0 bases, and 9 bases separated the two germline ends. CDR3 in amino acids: CSVEDKKVSYEQYF. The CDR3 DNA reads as TGCAGCGTTGAAGATAAGAAGGTCTCCTACGAGCAGTACTTC.

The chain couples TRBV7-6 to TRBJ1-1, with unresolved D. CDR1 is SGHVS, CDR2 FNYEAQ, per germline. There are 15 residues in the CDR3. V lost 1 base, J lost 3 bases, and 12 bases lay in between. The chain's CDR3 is CASSLGPAKDTEAFF. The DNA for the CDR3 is TGTGCCAGCAGCTTAGGGCCAGCGAAGGACACTGAAGCTTTCTTT.

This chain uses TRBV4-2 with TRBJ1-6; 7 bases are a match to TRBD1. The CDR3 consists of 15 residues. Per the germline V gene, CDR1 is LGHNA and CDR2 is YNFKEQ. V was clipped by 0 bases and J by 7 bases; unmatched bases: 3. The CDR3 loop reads CASSQDARGNSPLHF. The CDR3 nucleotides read TGTGCCAGCAGCCAAGATGCCAGGGGGAATTCACCCCTCCACTTT.

CDR3 nucleotides: TGTGCCAGCAGCACAAGGACAGGGGACTCCTACGAGCAGTACTTC. Translated: CASSTRTGDSYEQYF. This chain joins TRBV7-8 and TRBJ2-7; 9 bases are a match to TRBD1. With 5 bases clipped from V and 0 bases from J, the junction kept 5 bases outside the gene matches. The CDR3 length is 15 residues. Germline V lookup: CDR1 SGHVS, CDR2 FQNEAQ.

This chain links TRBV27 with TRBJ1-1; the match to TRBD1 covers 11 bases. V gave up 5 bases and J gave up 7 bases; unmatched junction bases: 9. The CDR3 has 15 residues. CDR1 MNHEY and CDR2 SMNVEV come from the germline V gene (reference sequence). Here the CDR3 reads CASSKWTGGWGEAFF. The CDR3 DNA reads TGTGCCAGCAGTAAATGGACAGGGGGCTGGGGTGAAGCTTTCTTT.

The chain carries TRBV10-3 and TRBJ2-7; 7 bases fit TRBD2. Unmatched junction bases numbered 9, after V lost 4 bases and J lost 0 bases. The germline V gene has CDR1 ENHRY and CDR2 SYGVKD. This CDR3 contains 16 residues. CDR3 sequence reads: CAISGEGRMSSYEQYF. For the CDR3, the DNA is TGTGCCATCAGTGGGGAGGGGCGGATGAGCTCCTACGAGCAGTACTTC.

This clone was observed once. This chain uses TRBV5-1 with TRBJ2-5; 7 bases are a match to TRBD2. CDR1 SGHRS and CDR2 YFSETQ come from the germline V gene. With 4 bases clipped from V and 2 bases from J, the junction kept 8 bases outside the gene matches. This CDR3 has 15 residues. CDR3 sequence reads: CASSPGGSVQETQYF. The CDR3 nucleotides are TGCGCCAGCAGCCCCGGCGGGAGCGTTCAAGAGACCCAGTACTTC.

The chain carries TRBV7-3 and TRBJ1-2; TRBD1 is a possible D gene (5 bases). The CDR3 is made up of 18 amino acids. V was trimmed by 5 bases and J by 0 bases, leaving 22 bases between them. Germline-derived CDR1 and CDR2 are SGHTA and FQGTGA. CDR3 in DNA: TGTGCCAGCAGCCCCTCGGGGGACCTTTCACGATCTAACTATGGCTACACCTTC. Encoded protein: CASSPSGDLSRSNYGYTF.

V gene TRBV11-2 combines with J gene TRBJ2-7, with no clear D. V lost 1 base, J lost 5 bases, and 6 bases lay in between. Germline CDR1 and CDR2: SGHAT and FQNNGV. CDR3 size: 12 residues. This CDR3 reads CASSLVGNEQYF. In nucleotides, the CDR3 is TGTGCCAGCAGCTTAGTGGGTAACGAGCAGTACTTC.

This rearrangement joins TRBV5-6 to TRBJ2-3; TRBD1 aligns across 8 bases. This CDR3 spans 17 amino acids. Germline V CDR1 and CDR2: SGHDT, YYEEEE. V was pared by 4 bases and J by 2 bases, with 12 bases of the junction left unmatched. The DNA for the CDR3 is TGTGCCAGCAGCGAAAAGCAGGGGGCCACGTCCACAGATACGCAGTATTTT. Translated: CASSEKQGATSTDTQYF.

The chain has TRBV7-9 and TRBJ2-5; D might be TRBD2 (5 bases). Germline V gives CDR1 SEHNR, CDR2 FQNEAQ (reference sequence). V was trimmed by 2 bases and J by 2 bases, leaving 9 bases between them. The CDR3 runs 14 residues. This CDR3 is CASSLFGIQETQYF. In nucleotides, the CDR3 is TGTGCCAGCAGCTTATTCGGGATACAAGAGACCCAGTACTTC. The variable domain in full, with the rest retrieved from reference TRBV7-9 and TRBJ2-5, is DTGVSQNPRHKITKRGQNVTFRCDPISEHNRLYWYRQTLGQGPEFLTYFQNEAQLEKSRLLSDRFSAERPKGSFSTLEIQRTEQGDSAMYLCASSLFGIQETQYFGPGTRLLVL.

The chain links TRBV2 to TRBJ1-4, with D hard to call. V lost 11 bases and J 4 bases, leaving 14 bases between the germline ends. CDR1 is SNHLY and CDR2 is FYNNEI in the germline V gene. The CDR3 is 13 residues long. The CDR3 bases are TGTGCCTCTAGAAGCGGGGTTAATGAAAAACTGTTTTTT. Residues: CASRSGVNEKLFF.

DNA for the CDR3: TGTGCCAGCAGGGAGGACCCAAATCAGCCCCAGCATTTT. Translating gives CASREDPNQPQHF. V is TRBV6-1 and J is TRBJ1-5; no clear D gene. Trimming stripped 6 bases from V and 4 bases from J, with 10 bases between. Germline CDR1 MNHNS, CDR2 SASEGT. The CDR3 sequence is 13 residues long.

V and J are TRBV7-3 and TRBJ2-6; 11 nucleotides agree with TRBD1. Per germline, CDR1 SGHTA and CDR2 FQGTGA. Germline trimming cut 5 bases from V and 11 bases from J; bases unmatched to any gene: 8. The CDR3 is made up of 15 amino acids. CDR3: CASSLGQGASYVLTF. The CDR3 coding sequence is TGTGCCAGCAGCCTTGGACAGGGGGCTTCGTACGTCCTGACTTTC.

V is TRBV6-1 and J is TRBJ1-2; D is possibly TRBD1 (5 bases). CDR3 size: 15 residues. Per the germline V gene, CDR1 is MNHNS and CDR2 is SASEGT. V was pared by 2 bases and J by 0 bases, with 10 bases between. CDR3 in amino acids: CASSELTGANYGYTF. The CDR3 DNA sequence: TGTGCCAGCAGTGAACTCACGGGGGCTAACTATGGCTACACCTTC.

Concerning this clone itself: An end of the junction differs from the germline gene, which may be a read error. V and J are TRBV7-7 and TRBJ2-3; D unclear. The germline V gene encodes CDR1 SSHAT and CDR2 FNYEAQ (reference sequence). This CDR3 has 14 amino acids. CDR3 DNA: TGTGCTAGCAGCCCGACCGAAAGCACAGATACGCAGTATTTT. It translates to CASSPTESTDTQYF. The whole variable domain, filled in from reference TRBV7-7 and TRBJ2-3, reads GAGVSQSPRYKVTKRGQDVTLRCDPISSHATLYWYQQALGQGPEFLTYFNYEAQPDKSGLPSDRFSAERPEGSISTLTIQRTEQRDSAMYRCASSPTESTDTQYFGPGTRLTVL.

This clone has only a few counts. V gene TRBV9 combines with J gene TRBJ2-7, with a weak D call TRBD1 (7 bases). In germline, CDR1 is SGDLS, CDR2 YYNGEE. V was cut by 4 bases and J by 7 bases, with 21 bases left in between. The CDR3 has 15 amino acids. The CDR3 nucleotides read TGTGCCAGCAGCCCGCAGACAGGGAGGAGTGAAGAGCAGTACTTC. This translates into CASSPQTGRSEEQYF.